This T cell receptor beta chain emerged from a study of T cells expressing NK-cell markers. Findings and caveats of the study: The share of CD8+ T cells held by dominant NKG2C+ clonotypes was 1.0-7.0% in several donors. There were a handful of donors in whom these clonotypes also led the CD3+CD56-NKG2C+ fraction.

Concerning this clonotype itself: What it binds is unknown.

The authors generated TCR beta cDNA through 5'RACE template switching with UMIs. From its re-call of the 5' RACE reads, TCRdb lists each CDR3 protein once, without DNA. This listing includes about 150,000 distinct CDR3 sequences. This CDR3 is 15 amino acids long. Germline V gene data show CDR1 as LNHDA and CDR2 as SQIVND (reference sequence). This chain uses TRBV19 with TRBJ1-1; with no DNA, the TCRdb D assignment of TRBD1 cannot be verified. This TCR came from a woman aged 45 to 65 in good health. The sample consisted of blood T cells: a sorted CD56 or NKG2C T cell subset, CD4+ or CD8+ T cells, or bulk PBMC T cells (not recorded which). The CDR3: CASSIGGPVNTEAFF. Full variable domain (missing parts from reference TRBV19 and TRBJ1-1): DGGITQSPKYLFRKEGQNVTLSCEQNLNHDAMYWYRQDPGQGLRLIYYSQIVNDFQKGDIAEGYSVSREKKESFPLTVTSAQKNPTAFYLCASSIGGPVNTEAFFGQGTRLTVV.